This T cell receptor (beta chain) stems from a study of identical twins. Template switching introduced a universal primer site, and the cDNA bore unique molecular identifiers. MiXCR was run by TCRdb on the 5' RACE reads, yielding one entry per CDR3 protein. Of 500,000 or so distinct CDR3 sequences detected, 13% to 15% appear once; the ten largest clones hold about 0.53%. As concerns this clonotype: Its antigen is currently unknown.

Notes on the study in general: One should note that invariant MAIT and iNKT cells could partly confound zero-insertion analyses. Alpha sequences out of frame and shared by twins had excess low generation probability. Memory repertoires lacked the insertion deficit that abundant cord blood beta clonotypes showed.

The CDR3 is made up of 11 amino acids. Trimming stripped 5 bases from V and 5 bases from J, with 10 bases between. Germline CDR1 DFQATT, CDR2 SNEGSKA (reference sequence). The same data also contributed to another study, on yellow fever vaccine responses in identical twins.

The source is a woman aged 18-35 years in good health. Sequenced input: CD4+ T cells sorted from blood. This chain uses TRBV20-1 with TRBJ2-7; weak D call: TRBD2 (5 bases). CDR3 residues: CSASGFNEQYF. CDR3 coding DNA: TGCAGTGCTTCGGGGTTTAACGAGCAGTACTTC.